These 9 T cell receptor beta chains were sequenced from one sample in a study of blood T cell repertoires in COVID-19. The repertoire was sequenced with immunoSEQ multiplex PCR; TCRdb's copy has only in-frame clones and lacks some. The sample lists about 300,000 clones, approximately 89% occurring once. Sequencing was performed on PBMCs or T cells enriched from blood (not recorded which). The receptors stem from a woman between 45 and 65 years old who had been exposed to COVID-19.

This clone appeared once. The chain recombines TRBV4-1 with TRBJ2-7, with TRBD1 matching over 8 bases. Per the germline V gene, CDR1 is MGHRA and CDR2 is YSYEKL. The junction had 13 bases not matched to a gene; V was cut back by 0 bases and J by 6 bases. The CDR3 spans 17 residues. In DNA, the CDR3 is TGCGCCAGCAGCCAAGATGGAGGGGCAGGGGGCTTCTCCGAGCAGTACTTC. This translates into CASSQDGGAGGFSEQYF.

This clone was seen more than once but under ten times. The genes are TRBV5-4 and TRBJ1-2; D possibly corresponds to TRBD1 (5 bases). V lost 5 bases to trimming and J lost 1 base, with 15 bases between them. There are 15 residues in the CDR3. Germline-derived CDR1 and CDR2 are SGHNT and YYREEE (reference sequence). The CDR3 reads CASSYTDGGNYGYTF. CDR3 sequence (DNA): TGTGCCAGCAGTTACACAGACGGGGGTAACTATGGCTACACCTTC.

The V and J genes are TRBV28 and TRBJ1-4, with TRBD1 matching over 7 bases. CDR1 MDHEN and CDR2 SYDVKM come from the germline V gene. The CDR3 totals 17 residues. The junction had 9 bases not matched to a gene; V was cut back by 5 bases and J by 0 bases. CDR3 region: CASSVTGKGTTNEKLFF. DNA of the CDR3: TGTGCCAGCAGTGTGACAGGGAAGGGGACAACTAATGAAAAACTGTTTTTT. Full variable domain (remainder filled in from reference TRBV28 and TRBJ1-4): DVKVTQSSRYLVKRTGEKVFLECVQDMDHENMFWYRQDPGLGLRLIYFSYDVKMKEKGDIPEGYSVSREKKERFSLILESASTNQTSMYLCASSVTGKGTTNEKLFFGSGTQLSVL.

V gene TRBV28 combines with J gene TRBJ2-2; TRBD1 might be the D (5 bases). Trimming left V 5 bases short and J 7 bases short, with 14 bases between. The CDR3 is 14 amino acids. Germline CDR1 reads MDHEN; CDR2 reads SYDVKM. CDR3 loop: CASSPPGLGGELFF. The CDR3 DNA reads TGTGCCAGCAGTCCCCCAGGGCTTGGCGGGGAGCTGTTTTTT.

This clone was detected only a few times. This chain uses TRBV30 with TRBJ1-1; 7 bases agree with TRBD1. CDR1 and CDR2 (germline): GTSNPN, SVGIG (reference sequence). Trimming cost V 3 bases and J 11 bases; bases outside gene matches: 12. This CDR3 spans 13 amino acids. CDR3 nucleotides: TGTGCCTGGAGCCGGGACAGCCCCAGCCACGCTTTCTTT. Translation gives CAWSRDSPSHAFF. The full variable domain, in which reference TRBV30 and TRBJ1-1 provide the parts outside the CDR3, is SQTIHQWPATLVQPVGSPLSLECTVEGTSNPNLYWYRQAAGRGLQLLFYSVGIGQISSEVPQNLSASRPQDRQFILSSKKLLLSDSGFYLCAWSRDSPSHAFFGQGTRLTVV.

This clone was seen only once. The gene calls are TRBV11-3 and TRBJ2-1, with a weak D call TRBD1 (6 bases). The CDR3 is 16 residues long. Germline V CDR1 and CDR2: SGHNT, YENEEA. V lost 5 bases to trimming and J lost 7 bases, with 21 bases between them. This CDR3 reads CASSKRQQGSENEQFF. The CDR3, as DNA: TGTGCCAGCAGCAAACGCCAACAGGGTAGTGAGAATGAGCAGTTCTTC.

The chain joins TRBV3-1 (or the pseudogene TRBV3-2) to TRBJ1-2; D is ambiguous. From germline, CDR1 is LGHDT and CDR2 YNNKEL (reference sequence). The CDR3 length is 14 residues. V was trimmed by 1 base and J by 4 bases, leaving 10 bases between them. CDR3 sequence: CASSQAEKTYGYTF. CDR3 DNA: TGTGCCAGCAGCCAAGCGGAGAAGACCTATGGCTACACCTTC.

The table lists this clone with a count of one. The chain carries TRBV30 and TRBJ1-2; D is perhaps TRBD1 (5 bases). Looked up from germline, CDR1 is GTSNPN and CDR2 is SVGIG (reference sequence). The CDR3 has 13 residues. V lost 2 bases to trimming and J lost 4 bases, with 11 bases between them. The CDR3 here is CAWSRGTPYGYTF. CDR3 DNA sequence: TGTGCCTGGAGTAGGGGAACACCCTATGGCTACACCTTC.

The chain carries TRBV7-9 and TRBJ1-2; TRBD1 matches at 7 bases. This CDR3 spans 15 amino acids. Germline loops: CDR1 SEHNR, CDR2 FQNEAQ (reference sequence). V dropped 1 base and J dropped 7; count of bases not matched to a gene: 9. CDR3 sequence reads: CASSLVRQGRGGYTF. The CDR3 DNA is TGTGCCAGCAGCTTAGTTCGACAGGGTCGAGGTGGCTACACCTTC.